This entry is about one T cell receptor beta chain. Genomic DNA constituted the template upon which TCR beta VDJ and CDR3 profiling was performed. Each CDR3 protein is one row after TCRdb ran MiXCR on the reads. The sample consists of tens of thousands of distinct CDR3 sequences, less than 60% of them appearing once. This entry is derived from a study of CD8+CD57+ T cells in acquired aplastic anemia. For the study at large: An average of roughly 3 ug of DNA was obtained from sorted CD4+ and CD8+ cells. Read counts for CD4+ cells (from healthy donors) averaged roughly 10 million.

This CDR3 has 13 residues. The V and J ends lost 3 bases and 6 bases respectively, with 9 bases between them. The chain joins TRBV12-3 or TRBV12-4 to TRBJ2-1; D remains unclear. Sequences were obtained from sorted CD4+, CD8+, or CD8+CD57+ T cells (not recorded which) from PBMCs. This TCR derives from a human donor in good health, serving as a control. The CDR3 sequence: CASSLGISNEQFF. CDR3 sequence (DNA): TGTGCCAGCAGTTTGGGTATCAGCAATGAGCAGTTCTTC.